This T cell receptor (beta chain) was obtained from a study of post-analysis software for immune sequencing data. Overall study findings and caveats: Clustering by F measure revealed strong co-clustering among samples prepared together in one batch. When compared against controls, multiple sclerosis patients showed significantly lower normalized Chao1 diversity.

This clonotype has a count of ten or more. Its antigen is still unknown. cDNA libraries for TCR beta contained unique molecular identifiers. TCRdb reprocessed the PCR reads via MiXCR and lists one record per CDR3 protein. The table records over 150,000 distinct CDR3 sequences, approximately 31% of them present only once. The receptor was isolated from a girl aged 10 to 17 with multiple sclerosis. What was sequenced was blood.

CDR3 amino acids: CAWSFSGQGKQRLFF. Written as DNA, the CDR3 is TGTGCCTGGAGTTTTTCCGGACAGGGGAAGCAGAGGCTGTTTTTT. This chain uses TRBV30 with TRBJ1-4, with 9 bases that match TRBD1. The CDR3 runs to 15 residues. Germline V lookup: CDR1 GTSNPN, CDR2 SVGIG (reference sequence). V trimming: 2 bases; J trimming: 14 bases; junction bases outside the gene matches: 15.